The TCR beta chain under discussion was sequenced for a study of cytomegalovirus exposure and HLA in healthy donors. Findings and limits, study-wide: Later analysis reportedly placed an Asian-associated ancestry cluster below the roughly 680-donor mean in N-insertions.

In the case of this clone: The antigen is undetermined.

Healthy bone marrow donors made up the donor group. The CDR3 extends over 17 amino acids. V lost 0 bases to trimming and J lost 4 bases; unmatched junction nucleotides: 8. Per germline, CDR1 WNHNN and CDR2 SYGVQD (reference sequence). The PCR made use of 60 Vbeta and 13 Jbeta primers. Using immunoSEQ multiplex PCR, the repertoire was profiled, and TCRdb retains in-frame clones only, with some absent. The data contain about 200,000 clones, roughly four fifths of them singletons. The sequenced material came from PBMCs. This receptor was obtained from a young man in good health and CMV-seronegative. This chain connects TRBV10-1 to TRBJ1-3, with TRBD1 matching over 8 bases. CDR3 in amino acids: CASSESRGQVYGNTIYF. The CDR3 DNA reads as TGCGCCAGCAGTGAGTCGAGGGGACAGGTGTACGGAAACACCATATATTTT.